The 12 T cell receptor beta chains below were found in one sample sequenced in a study of shared clonotypes between healthy human individuals. Repertoires were generated with immunoSEQ multiplex PCR, while TCRdb's copy carries only in-frame clones and drops some. This table has roughly 550,000 clones, less than 97% appearing once. Naive-designated CD8 cells lacked CD45RO, were positively enriched for CCR7, and omitted terminally differentiated effector memory CD45RA+ cells. Sequencing used naive CD8+ T cells sorted from blood. The source of these receptors is a woman aged 30 to 39 in good health.

V usage is TRBV7-9 and J usage is TRBJ1-1, with D tentatively TRBD1 (6 bases). Germline V gene lookup returns CDR1 SEHNR and CDR2 FQNEAQ (reference sequence). The CDR3 is 14 residues long. V lost 1 base and J 6 bases, leaving 12 bases between the germline ends. The CDR3 coding sequence is TGTGCCAGCAGCTTAGGGCCAGGGGCCGCTGAAGCTTTCTTT. Residues: CASSLGPGAAEAFF.

This chain links TRBV15 with TRBJ2-1; 10 nucleotides match TRBD2. After removal of 2 bases from V and 1 base from J, the junction contained 2 bases not matched to a gene. The V gene's germline CDR1 is LNHNV and CDR2 YYDKDF (reference sequence). CDR3 length: 16 amino acids. CDR3 bases: TGTGCCACCAGCAGACCTAGCGGGAGATCCTACAATGAGCAGTTCTTC. It specifies CATSRPSGRSYNEQFF.

V is TRBV6-5 and J is TRBJ2-7; D perhaps matches TRBD2 (5 bases). V was cut by 6 bases and J by 1 base, with 10 bases left in between. The germline gives CDR1 MNHEY, CDR2 SVGAGI. The CDR3 is made up of 13 amino acids. CDR3 loop: CASRIGLSYEQYF. For the CDR3, the DNA is TGTGCCAGCAGAATAGGACTTTCCTACGAGCAGTACTTC.

This clone was counted between two and nine times. The V call is TRBV4-1, the J call TRBJ1-5, with a tentative D call TRBD1 (5 bases). V lost 1 base and J 0 bases, leaving 13 bases between the germline ends. Germline V gives CDR1 MGHRA, CDR2 YSYEKL. The CDR3 length is 17 residues. CDR3 residues: CASSQGGLEYSNQPQHF. The CDR3 coding sequence is TGCGCCAGCAGCCAAGGGGGCTTGGAGTATAGCAATCAGCCCCAGCATTTT.

The chain is built from TRBV30 and TRBJ2-5, with 7 bases that match TRBD1. Germline assignment: CDR1 GTSNPN and CDR2 SVGIG (reference sequence). This CDR3 region has 12 residues. V trimming: 5 bases; J trimming: 5 bases; junction bases outside the gene matches: 5. The CDR3 DNA follows: TGTGCCTGGGACAGGGAGAAGGAGACCCAGTACTTC. This codes for CAWDREKETQYF.

The chain uses TRBV7-8 and TRBJ2-5; 10 bases fit TRBD1. The V segment lost 5 bases and the J segment 1 base; nucleotides outside the gene matches: 4. Germline CDR1 and CDR2: SGHVS and FQNEAQ. This CDR3 is 15 amino acids long. CDR3 protein: CASSLGTGVQETQYF. The CDR3 bases are TGTGCCAGCAGCCTCGGGACAGGGGTCCAAGAGACCCAGTACTTC.

The V and J genes are TRBV2 and TRBJ2-1, with 8 bases fitting TRBD1. J was trimmed by 9 bases and V by 6 bases; bases with no gene match: 10. Germline V gene sequence: CDR1 SNHLY, CDR2 FYNNEI. This CDR3 has 14 amino acids. CDR3 nucleotide sequence: TGTGCCAGCAGACCCCGGGACAGGCAAGGTGAGCAGTTCTTC. Its translation is CASRPRDRQGEQFF.

This chain connects TRBV6-5 to TRBJ2-3; 10 bases fit TRBD2. Germline V gives CDR1 MNHEY, CDR2 SVGAGI. The CDR3 totals 16 residues. The V and J ends lost 0 bases and 4 bases, in that order; junction bases with no gene match: 4. For the CDR3, the DNA is TGTGCCAGCAGTTACTCGGCTAGCGGGAGTGCAGATACGCAGTATTTT. As protein: CASSYSASGSADTQYF.

This chain uses TRBV19 with TRBJ2-1; tentatively, D is TRBD1 (6 bases). CDR1 is LNHDA and CDR2 is SQIVND in the germline V gene (reference sequence). V was cut by 4 bases and J by 4 bases, with 14 bases left in between. The length of the CDR3 is 15 residues. The CDR3 region is CASSTRTVLYNEQFF. In DNA, the CDR3 is TGTGCCAGTAGTACCCGGACAGTCCTTTACAATGAGCAGTTCTTC.

This clone has just one count. V usage is TRBV6-1 and J usage is TRBJ2-7; no clear D. The CDR3 has 13 amino acids. Germline V gene lookup returns CDR1 MNHNS and CDR2 SASEGT. Trimming cost V 7 bases and J 2 bases, with 12 bases left between them. The CDR3 loop is CASKGPGAYEQYF. DNA of the CDR3: TGTGCCAGCAAGGGCCCTGGAGCCTACGAGCAGTACTTC.

The rearrangement links TRBV4-1 to TRBJ2-7; either TRBD1 or TRBD2 may supply D (5 bases each). The CDR3 is 13 residues long. Deletions cut 1 base from V and 7 bases from J, with 11 bases between. CDR1 MGHRA and CDR2 YSYEKL come from the germline V gene. The CDR3 bases are TGCGCCAGCAGCCAAGTCGGGGCGGGTGAGCAGTACTTC. Protein: CASSQVGAGEQYF.

This chain joins TRBV25-1 and TRBJ2-1; D is ambiguous. CDR1 and CDR2 from the germline V gene are MGHDK and SYGVNS. Trimming pared 3 bases from V and 0 bases from J, leaving 9 bases between. The CDR3 length is 15 residues. Here the CDR3 reads CASSDMGRSYNEQFF. The CDR3 DNA reads as TGTGCCAGCAGTGATATGGGTCGCTCCTACAATGAGCAGTTCTTC.